These T cell receptor beta chains were read from a single sample in a study of T cell responses to AZD1222 COVID-19 vaccine. Using immunoSEQ multiplex PCR, the repertoire was profiled, and TCRdb retains in-frame clones only, with some absent. The top ten hold 0.95% to 1.1% of the sample, which has roughly 160,000 clones, around nine tenths seen once. The source was peripheral blood, collected 28 days after the second AZD1222 dose. Every receptor here comes from an adult who received the AZD1222 COVID-19 vaccine. CDR3s include the opening cysteine and the closing phenylalanine or tryptophan. The D gene is left open where the match is weak. For some rows the clone size is stated as once, few or many, or as a class when expanded; others skip it.

>TRBJ2-7|TRBV2|NA|NA
CASSARILAFYEQYF
TGTGCCAGCAGTGCGCGGATCCTAGCGTTCTACGAGCAGTACTTC
>TRBJ1-1|TRBV6-6|NA|NA
CASSYPTGGGEAFF
TGTGCCAGCAGTTACCCAACCGGGGGGGGTGAAGCTTTCTTT
>TRBJ1-1|TRBV7-6|NA|NA
CASSLAGFTEAFF
TGTGCCAGCAGCTTAGCAGGTTTCACTGAAGCTTTCTTT
>TRBJ1-2|TRBV2|TRBD1|NA
CASSERPGGWGYTF
TGTGCCAGCAGTGAACGGCCAGGGGGATGGGGCTACACCTTC
>TRBJ2-3|TRBV27|NA|NA
CASGWSGSTQYF
TGTGCCAGCGGCTGGTCAGGGAGTACGCAGTATTTT
>TRBJ2-2|TRBV7-2|NA|once
CASSLGLNTGELFF
TGTGCCAGCAGCTTAGGTCTGAACACCGGGGAGCTGTTTTTT
>TRBJ2-7|TRBV25-1|NA|NA
CASSDGTPPAYEQYF
TGTGCCAGCAGTGACGGGACCCCACCTGCCTACGAGCAGTACTTC
>TRBJ1-5|TRBV9|NA|NA
CASSVAGTTNQPQHF
TGTGCCAGCAGCGTAGCCGGGACAACTAATCAGCCCCAGCATTTT
>TRBJ2-3|TRBV6-4|TRBD2|NA
CASSHERGGLDTQYF
TGTGCCAGCAGTCATGAGCGGGGGGGCTTAGATACGCAGTATTTT
>TRBJ2-3|TRBV9|TRBD2|NA
CASSVGASGGADTQYF
TGTGCCAGCAGCGTAGGGGCTAGCGGGGGGGCTGATACGCAGTATTTT
>TRBJ2-7|TRBV4-1|NA|NA
CASSQMAGYEQYF
TGCGCCAGCAGCCAAATGGCAGGCTACGAGCAGTACTTC
>TRBJ2-6|TRBV6-2/TRBV6-3|NA|NA
CASSFGGTGANVLTF
TGTGCCAGCAGTTTTGGGGGAACTGGGGCCAACGTCCTGACTTTC
>TRBJ2-7|TRBV7-2|TRBD1|NA
CASSDRDRGLVEQYF
TGTGCCAGCAGCGACCGGGACAGGGGTTTGGTGGAGCAGTACTTC
>TRBJ2-7|TRBV6-5|TRBD2|once
CASTGTSGGYYEQYF
TGTGCCAGCACGGGGACTAGCGGGGGGTACTACGAGCAGTACTTC
>TRBJ1-2|TRBV19|NA|NA
CASSVGHYGYTF
TGTGCCAGTAGTGTAGGTCACTATGGCTACACCTTC
>TRBJ1-4|TRBV14|NA|NA
CASSLGGTAEKLFF
TGTGCCAGCAGCCTTGGCGGGACGGCTGAAAAACTGTTTTTT
>TRBJ2-3|TRBV9|TRBD2|NA
CASSVDMASSGGHRTDTQYF
TGTGCCAGCAGCGTAGACATGGCGTCTAGCGGGGGTCACCGAACAGATACGCAGTATTTT
>TRBJ2-7|TRBV27|TRBD2|NA
CASSLSRENEQYF
TGTGCCAGCAGTTTATCGCGGGAGAACGAGCAGTACTTC
>TRBJ2-7|TRBV10-3|NA|NA
CATGPDREAYEQYF
TGTGCCACCGGTCCCGACAGAGAGGCGTACGAGCAGTACTTC
>TRBJ1-6|TRBV5-1|TRBD1|NA
CASSSLAGGGNSPLHF
TGCGCCAGCAGCTCACTCGCAGGGGGCGGAAATTCACCCCTCCACTTT
>TRBJ1-6|TRBV25-1|NA|NA
CASSEDSDNSPLHF
TGTGCCAGCAGTGAAGACAGTGATAATTCACCCCTCCACTTT
>TRBJ2-7|TRBV11-2|NA|NA
CASTDWAYEQYF
TGTGCCAGCACCGATTGGGCATACGAGCAGTACTTC
>TRBJ2-7|TRBV10-3|NA|NA
CAITDSYEQYF
TGTGCCATCACAGATTCCTACGAGCAGTACTTC
>TRBJ2-3|TRBV6-2/TRBV6-3|TRBD1|NA
CASSYSRTGYTDTQYF
TGTGCCAGCAGTTACTCGAGGACAGGGTACACAGATACGCAGTATTTT
>TRBJ2-1|TRBV7-9|TRBD2|NA
CASSRRPGTSGGAGNEQFF
TGTGCCAGCAGCCGCCGTCCCGGGACTAGCGGGGGGGCGGGAAATGAGCAGTTCTTC
>TRBJ2-2|TRBV9|NA|NA
CASSVGGRGAGELFF
TGTGCCAGCAGCGTAGGGGGGCGCGGGGCCGGGGAGCTGTTTTTT
>TRBJ2-7|TRBV2|TRBD1|NA
CASRRTGTDEQYF
TGTGCCAGCAGGCGGACAGGGACGGACGAGCAGTACTTC
>TRBJ2-5|TRBV30|NA|NA
CAWSWAVGTQYF
TGTGCCTGGAGTTGGGCCGTTGGGACCCAGTACTTC
>TRBJ2-7|TRBV6-2/TRBV6-3|TRBD1|NA
CASSSRDRGYEQYF
TGTGCCAGCAGTTCCCGGGACAGGGGCTACGAGCAGTACTTC
>TRBJ1-4|TRBV2|NA|NA
CASSAPVGDATNEKLFF
TGTGCCAGCAGTGCCCCAGTAGGGGATGCAACTAATGAAAAACTGTTTTTT
>TRBJ2-5|TRBV5-1|NA|NA
CASSPGAGDQETQYF
TGCGCCAGCAGCCCCGGTGCAGGAGACCAAGAGACCCAGTACTTC
>TRBJ2-7|TRBV27|NA|NA
CASSLSVGYEQYF
TGTGCCAGCAGTTTATCGGTCGGCTACGAGCAGTACTTC
>TRBJ2-2|TRBV5-6|TRBD2|NA
CASSLVRGSSPGELFF
TGTGCCAGCAGCTTGGTGCGGGGGAGCAGCCCCGGGGAGCTGTTTTTT
>TRBJ2-7|TRBV2|NA|NA
CAIVYPPGEQYF
TGTGCCATAGTGTACCCGCCGGGGGAGCAGTACTTC
>TRBJ2-2|TRBV4-1|TRBD2|NA
CASSPPGGLAGVSGELFF
TGCGCCAGCAGCCCACCAGGGGGGCTAGCGGGGGTGTCCGGGGAGCTGTTTTTT
>TRBJ1-5|TRBV6-2/TRBV6-3|NA|NA
CASSSLGPQHF
TGTGCCAGCAGTTCCTTAGGGCCCCAGCATTTT